The rows below give T cell receptor beta chains drawn from one sample of a study of blood T cell repertoires in COVID-19. Measured with immunoSEQ multiplex PCR; TCRdb has only the in-frame clones, and not every one. Counted here are 150,000 to 200,000 clones, roughly 80% occurring once; the ten biggest clones make up about 12%. The sample was PBMCs or T cells enriched from blood (not recorded which). Receptors were obtained from a man between 45 and 60 years old who had recovered from COVID-19. The CDR3 runs from the conserved cysteine through the conserved F or W. The order of the fields is V gene, D gene, J gene, clone size, CDR3 DNA, CDR3 protein. The D gene is left open where the match is weak. Not all rows give a size; the values are once, few, many and, for expanded clones, a class.

TRBV12-5	TRBD1	TRBJ1-4	-	TGTGCTAGTGGTTTGGTAGATAGAGGGGGCTTATCTTCAACTAATGAAAAACTGTTTTTT	CASGLVDRGGLSSTNEKLFF
TRBV27	TRBD1	TRBJ1-4	-	TGTGCCAGCAGTTATCCGGGACAGAAAGACTCAACTAATGAAAAACTGTTTTTT	CASSYPGQKDSTNEKLFF
TRBV25-1	-	TRBJ1-4	-	TGTGCCAGCATAGACAGCCCTAATGAAAAACTGTTTTTT	CASIDSPNEKLFF
TRBV24-1	-	TRBJ2-3	-	TGTGCCACCAGTGATGGGTCCAGGTTCACAGATACGCAGTATTTT	CATSDGSRFTDTQYF
TRBV28	TRBD1	TRBJ1-2	-	TGTGCCAGCAGTTCTTTAGGGGGCTTAGGCTATGGCTACACCTTC	CASSSLGGLGYGYTF
TRBV4-1	TRBD2	TRBJ2-1	-	TGCGCCAGCAGCCAAGAGTTACGGGGGGGGTCTTGGCAGTTCTTC	CASSQELRGGSWQFF
TRBV11-2	TRBD1	TRBJ1-5	-	TGTGCCAGCAGCCCAGGACAGGGACTGGGCAGCAATCAGCCCCAGCATTTT	CASSPGQGLGSNQPQHF
TRBV5-1	-	TRBJ2-3	-	TGCGCCAGCAGCTCGGGGGACCACACAGATACGCAGTATTTT	CASSSGDHTDTQYF
TRBV6-5	-	TRBJ2-7	-	TGTGCCAGCACCAATGGACAGTACTCCTACGAGCAGTACTTC	CASTNGQYSYEQYF
TRBV2	-	TRBJ1-1	-	TGTGCCAGCAGGGCCAGGGGGAACACTGAAGCTTTCTTT	CASRARGNTEAFF
TRBV27	TRBD1	TRBJ1-3	-	TGTGCCAGCAGTTTGACAGGGGTCTTCTCTGGAAACACCATATATTTT	CASSLTGVFSGNTIYF
TRBV6-6	-	TRBJ1-6	-	TGTGCCAGCAGGGGCAATTCACCCCTCCACTTT	CASRGNSPLHF
TRBV27	TRBD2	TRBJ2-3	-	TGTGCCAGCAAGGGACTAGCGGGATTAGCAGATACGCAGTATTTT	CASKGLAGLADTQYF
TRBV3-1/TRBV3-2	-	TRBJ1-1	once	TGTGCCAGCAGCCAAGTCGGGGGTAGCACTGAAGCTTTCTTT	CASSQVGGSTEAFF
TRBV7-5	-	TRBJ1-3	-	TGTGCCAGAAGCGACCTAAAGGGACATATGCGGCTAAACACCATATATTTT	CARSDLKGHMRLNTIYF
TRBV24-1	TRBD1	TRBJ1-1	-	TGTGCCACCAGTCGGCGGGACAGGGGGTTGGTATGGACTGAAGCTTTCTTT	CATSRRDRGLVWTEAFF
TRBV5-1	-	TRBJ1-6	-	TGCGCCAGCAGTCTTCAGGGGCCCGTCGATTCACCCCTCCACTTT	CASSLQGPVDSPLHF
TRBV29-1	TRBD1	TRBJ1-1	many	TGCAGCGTACCCACAGGGGCTGAAGCTTTCTTT	CSVPTGAEAFF
TRBV5-1	-	TRBJ1-2	few	TGCGCCAGCGGAGTGACCGGCTTCTCGGGAGACGACTATGGCTACACCTTC	CASGVTGFSGDDYGYTF
TRBV10-2	-	TRBJ1-2	-	TGCGCCAGCAGTGACAGATTAAACTATGGCTACACCTTC	CASSDRLNYGYTF
TRBV28	TRBD1	TRBJ1-5	-	TGTGCCAGCACCACGGGACAGGGAAGGAATCAGCCCCAGCATTTT	CASTTGQGRNQPQHF
TRBV20-1	TRBD2	TRBJ2-3	-	TGCAGTGCTAGTTCAGGGAGGGGTGGGGATACGCAGTATTTT	CSASSGRGGDTQYF
TRBV10-3	-	TRBJ1-2	-	TGTGCCATCAGTGAGTCGCGGGGGCCCAGTATATTGGATGGCTACACCTTC	CAISESRGPSILDGYTF
TRBV11-3	TRBD1	TRBJ2-2	once	TGTGCCAGCAGCCCAGGGGGTACCGGGGAGCTGTTTTTT	CASSPGGTGELFF
TRBV15	TRBD1	TRBJ1-2	-	TGTGCCACCAGCAGCCCGGACAGGACCTATGGCTACACCTTC	CATSSPDRTYGYTF
TRBV9	-	TRBJ1-1	-	TGTGCCAGCAGCCCCACTAGAGGGTTGGGGACTGAAGCTTTCTTT	CASSPTRGLGTEAFF
TRBV11-3	TRBD2	TRBJ2-3	-	TGTGCCAGCAGCCGTCGTAGCGGGGGGGCTAGCACAGATACGCAGTATTTT	CASSRRSGGASTDTQYF
TRBV7-9	TRBD1	TRBJ1-6	-	TGTGCCAGCAGCGGCATACAGGGGGCTCTTCCTAATTCACCCCTCCACTTT	CASSGIQGALPNSPLHF
TRBV7-8	TRBD1	TRBJ1-5	-	TGTGCCAGCAGGATGGAGGGGGCAGGGCTGGGCAATCAGCCCCAGCATTTT	CASRMEGAGLGNQPQHF
TRBV10-2	-	TRBJ1-3	-	TGCGCCAGCAGTGTATGGCCTGACTCTGGAAACACCATATATTTT	CASSVWPDSGNTIYF
TRBV28	-	TRBJ2-4	-	TGTGCCAGCAGTGTGACACCTGCCATTCAGTACTTC	CASSVTPAIQYF
TRBV4-1	-	TRBJ1-1	-	TGCGCCAGCAGCCATGGGCAGGGGTTCGGTTTGCGGAGAACTGAAGCTTTCTTT	CASSHGQGFGLRRTEAFF
TRBV2	TRBD1	TRBJ2-3	-	TGTGCCAGCAGTGGGACAGGAAGGGGCACAGATACGCAGTATTTT	CASSGTGRGTDTQYF
TRBV7-9	TRBD2	TRBJ2-3	few	TGTGCCAGCAGTCCCGGTCGCCAGCGGGGGGAGCAGGATACGCAGTATTTT	CASSPGRQRGEQDTQYF
TRBV14	TRBD1	TRBJ2-5	-	TGTGCCAGCGGCGGACAGGGTGTAGAGACCCAGTACTTC	CASGGQGVETQYF
TRBV29-1	-	TRBJ1-1	-	TGCAGCGTTGACTCCGGGGTTGGCACTGAAGCTTTCTTT	CSVDSGVGTEAFF
TRBV18	-	TRBJ2-3	-	TGTGCCAGCTCACCTAGTACAGATACGCAGTATTTT	CASSPSTDTQYF
TRBV5-4	TRBD2	TRBJ2-5	-	TGTGCCAGCAGCTTGGCCGGGACTAGCGGGGGGGAGACCCAGTACTTC	CASSLAGTSGGETQYF
TRBV18	TRBD2	TRBJ2-1	-	TGTGCCAGCTCACCAAAAGGCGGGGGTAACAATGAGCAGTTCTTC	CASSPKGGGNNEQFF
TRBV15	-	TRBJ1-5	-	TGTGCCACCAGCAGAGTAGACAGAAACAATCAGCCCCAGCATTTT	CATSRVDRNNQPQHF
TRBV10-3	-	TRBJ1-6	-	TGTGCCATCAGTGACAGGGATCGGTCACCCCTCCACTTT	CAISDRDRSPLHF
TRBV4-1	TRBD1	TRBJ1-6	few	TGCGCCAGCAGCCAAGGGACAGGGGTAGGATCACCCCTCCACTTT	CASSQGTGVGSPLHF